The 19 T cell receptor beta chains listed next were all sequenced from one sample in a study of blood T cell repertoires in COVID-19. Produced via immunoSEQ multiplex PCR; TCRdb's table is partial and in-frame only. The table lists nearly 30,000 clones, roughly 90% of them singletons, with 7.5% to 9% in the top ten. The sample was peripheral blood. These receptors all stem from a man between 65 and 80 years old with active or convalescent COVID-19.

CDR3 loop: CASSERVGRSTGELFF. In nucleotides, the CDR3 is TGTGCCAGCAGCGAACGGGTGGGGCGGAGCACCGGGGAGCTGTTTTTT. The chain has TRBV7-9 and TRBJ2-2; a weak D match, TRBD1 (5 bases). This CDR3 is built from 16 residues. Germline assignment: CDR1 SEHNR and CDR2 FQNEAQ (reference sequence). Trimming shortened V by 5 bases and J by 4 bases, and 17 bases separated the two germline ends.

The rearrangement links TRBV5-4 to TRBJ1-2; D unresolved. Trimming removed 0 bases from V and 14 bases from J, with 14 bases in between. CDR1 is SGHNT and CDR2 is YYREEE in the germline V gene (reference sequence). CDR3 length: 12 residues. CDR3 in amino acids: CASSLARESQTF. CDR3 DNA sequence: TGTGCCAGCAGCTTGGCTCGGGAATCCCAAACCTTC. Together with reference TRBV5-4 and TRBJ1-2, the CDR3 gives the full variable domain: ETGVTQSPTHLIKTRGQQVTLRCSSQSGHNTVSWYQQALGQGPQFIFQYYREEENGRGNFPPRFSGLQFPNYSSELNVNALELDDSALYLCASSLARESQTFGSGTRLTVV.

V usage is TRBV4-2 and J usage is TRBJ1-4; 10 bases fit TRBD1. The CDR3 sequence is 16 residues long. Germline V gene sequence: CDR1 LGHNA, CDR2 YNFKEQ. The ends lost 0 bases at V and 8 bases at J; junction bases unmatched: 6. The CDR3 sequence: CASSQEGGQGSEKLFF. For the CDR3, the DNA is TGTGCCAGCAGCCAAGAAGGGGGACAGGGGTCGGAAAAACTGTTTTTT.

This chain joins TRBV7-9 and TRBJ2-3; 7 nucleotides agree with TRBD1. This CDR3 is 15 amino acids long. Germline CDR1 is SEHNR and CDR2 is FQNEAQ (reference sequence). Losses at the gene ends were 4 bases for V and 0 bases for J; bases not matched to a gene: 4. The CDR3 DNA reads as TGTGCCAGCAGCTCACAGGGGAGTAGCACAGATACGCAGTATTTT. It is translated as CASSSQGSSTDTQYF.

The J gene is TRBJ2-7, the V gene TRBV7-8; 8 nucleotides align to TRBD2. With 1 base clipped from V and 6 bases from J, the junction kept 5 bases outside the gene matches. Germline V gene sequence: CDR1 SGHVS, CDR2 FQNEAQ. CDR3 length: 14 amino acids. CDR3 nucleotides: TGTGCCAGCAGCTTAGGGACTAGCTCTATCGAGCAGTACGTC. This encodes CASSLGTSSIEQYV.

This chain links TRBV19 with TRBJ1-5; D gene uncertain. The ends were cut back, 3 bases at V and 5 bases at J, with 8 bases in the middle. The CDR3 loop spans 13 amino acids. CDR1 is LNHDA, CDR2 SQIVND, per germline (reference sequence). The CDR3 loop reads CASSMSGDQPQHF. The CDR3 DNA follows: TGTGCCAGTAGTATGAGCGGGGATCAGCCCCAGCATTTT.

The J gene is TRBJ2-7, the V gene TRBV30; TRBD1 matches at 8 bases. Germline V lookup: CDR1 GTSNPN, CDR2 SVGIG (reference sequence). The CDR3 loop spans 14 amino acids. V shed 5 bases, J shed 0 bases, and the junction held 6 bases outside the gene matches. The CDR3 is CAWVARGPSYEQYF. The CDR3 nucleotides read TGTGCCTGGGTCGCCAGGGGGCCCTCCTACGAGCAGTACTTC.

This clone was observed a single time. The rearrangement links TRBV5-5 to TRBJ1-5; D is perhaps TRBD1 (5 bases). The CDR3 sequence is 16 residues long. Looked up from germline, CDR1 is SGHKS and CDR2 is YYEKEE (reference sequence). V was trimmed by 3 bases and J by 2 bases, leaving 15 bases between them. In nucleotides, the CDR3 is TGTGCCAGCAGCTGGGCAGGGATAACGGGCAATCAGCCCCAGCATTTT. Translated, it gives CASSWAGITGNQPQHF.

The CDR3, as DNA: TGTGCCAGCAGCTTAGGTTTAGATGCGGGGGGGGCCCCTGAAGCTTTCTTT. Protein product: CASSLGLDAGGAPEAFF. The chain recombines TRBV7-9 with TRBJ1-1; D perhaps matches TRBD1 (6 bases). The CDR3 runs 17 residues. CDR1 and CDR2 (germline): SEHNR, FQNEAQ (reference sequence). Trimming took off 1 base at V and 6 bases at J, with 21 bases between the two ends.

The chain employs TRBV5-4 and TRBJ2-5; a weak D match, TRBD2 (5 bases). This CDR3 contains 13 residues. Per germline, CDR1 SGHNT and CDR2 YYREEE (reference sequence). With 4 bases removed from V and 5 bases from J, the gap between germline ends came to 12 bases. The CDR3 DNA is TGTGCCAGCAGCAATGCTAGGGAGGAGACCCAGTACTTC. Translating gives CASSNAREETQYF.

J is TRBJ1-1 and V is TRBV5-1; 8 bases map to TRBD1. The germline V gene has CDR1 SGHRS and CDR2 YFSETQ. With 2 bases clipped from V and 4 bases from J, the junction kept 1 base outside the gene matches. The CDR3 is 13 residues long. The CDR3 protein is CASSFQGATEAFF. Here the CDR3 DNA reads TGCGCCAGCAGCTTTCAGGGGGCCACTGAAGCTTTCTTT.

V is TRBV5-5 and J is TRBJ1-2, with D perhaps matching TRBD1 (6 bases). Trimming took off 4 bases at V and 8 bases at J, with 21 bases between the two ends. The CDR3 length is 15 residues. Germline V gene sequence: CDR1 SGHKS, CDR2 YYEKEE (reference sequence). CDR3 sequence: CASSISMTGGYGYTF. CDR3 in DNA: TGTGCCAGCAGCATATCAATGACAGGAGGTTACGGCTACACCTTC.

The chain couples TRBV28 to TRBJ2-5, with D possibly matching TRBD2 (6 bases). This CDR3 has 13 residues. V lost 8 bases, J lost 2 bases, and 12 bases lay in between. From germline, CDR1 is MDHEN and CDR2 SYDVKM. The CDR3 DNA sequence: TGTGCCAGCCAAAGCGGGCAGCAAGAGACCCAGTACTTC. This sequence encodes CASQSGQQETQYF.

This clone was found once. The chain combines TRBV6-2 or TRBV6-3 with TRBJ2-3, with D perhaps TRBD2 (5 bases). From germline, CDR1 is MNHEY and CDR2 SVGEGT. Trimming shortened V by 2 bases and J by 2 bases, and 23 bases separated the two germline ends. The CDR3 totals 19 residues. The CDR3 spells CASSYPRRRFSSDTDTQYF. Here the CDR3 DNA reads TGTGCCAGCAGTTACCCCAGGAGGAGGTTCAGTTCGGACACAGATACGCAGTATTTT.

This chain connects TRBV9 to TRBJ2-3; D is undetermined. Germline values: CDR1 SGDLS, CDR2 YYNGEE. This CDR3 has 14 residues. V lost 0 bases and J lost 0, with 5 bases in between. The CDR3 is CASSVGPSTDTQYF. As DNA, the CDR3 is TGTGCCAGCAGCGTAGGTCCTAGCACAGATACGCAGTATTTT.

The V gene is TRBV2, the J gene TRBJ1-5; 7 positions match TRBD1. There are 13 residues in the CDR3. The trim removed 5 bases at V and 6 bases at J, leaving 4 bases unmatched. CDR1 and CDR2 (germline): SNHLY, FYNNEI. CDR3 in DNA: TGTGCCAGCAGTCGAGGGGGCGTTCAGCCCCAGCATTTT. Translating gives CASSRGGVQPQHF.

The gene calls are TRBV9 and TRBJ2-5; 10 bases line up with TRBD2. The CDR3 extends over 17 amino acids. J gave up 3 bases and V 0 bases, and 8 bases lay outside the gene matches. The germline gives CDR1 SGDLS, CDR2 YYNGEE. The CDR3: CASSVEDSGGIKETQYF. The CDR3 DNA reads as TGTGCCAGCAGCGTAGAGGATAGCGGGGGGATCAAAGAGACCCAGTACTTC.

The chain joins TRBV5-1 to TRBJ2-7; 8 nucleotides match TRBD2. Unmatched junction bases numbered 6, after V lost 2 bases and J lost 2 bases. The CDR3 extends over 15 amino acids. The germline V gene encodes CDR1 SGHRS and CDR2 YFSETQ. The CDR3 sequence: CASSLAAGVPYEQYV. In DNA, the CDR3 is TGCGCCAGCAGCTTAGCAGCGGGAGTACCCTACGAGCAGTACGTC.

The gene calls are TRBV7-3 and TRBJ2-6; 10 nucleotides match TRBD1. There are 16 residues in the CDR3. Germline V lookup: CDR1 SGHTA, CDR2 FQGTGA. J gave up 4 bases and V 5 bases, and 5 bases lay outside the gene matches. The CDR3 region has the DNA TGTGCCAGCAGCATCGACAGGGGGCGAGGGGCCAACGTCCTGACTTTC. Encoded protein: CASSIDRGRGANVLTF. Full variable domain (rest looked up from reference TRBV7-3 and TRBJ2-6): GAGVSQTPSNKVTEKGKYVELRCDPISGHTALYWYRQSLGQGPEFLIYFQGTGAADDSGLPNDRFFAVRPEGSVSTLKIQRTERGDSAVYLCASSIDRGRGANVLTFGAGSRLTVL.